These T cell receptor beta chains were read from a single sample in a study of blood T cell repertoires in COVID-19. This table comes from immunoSEQ multiplex PCR, and its TCRdb copy is limited to in-frame clones, with some not included. Among 60,000 to 70,000 clones listed, approximately 91% were seen once. Input material: peripheral blood. These receptors were taken from a human donor with active COVID-19. The donor label of this sample is uncertain. Both conserved end residues are trimmed from each CDR3. The D gene is left open where the match is weak. The size entry is marked missing in some rows and otherwise reads once, few, many or a size class.

D gene: TRBD1
V gene: TRBV24-1
J gene: TRBJ1-5
clone size: once
CDR3 protein: AIQDRASNQPQH

D gene: NA
V gene: TRBV2
J gene: TRBJ1-5
clone size: NA
CDR3 protein: ASRGGQGNQPQH

D gene: NA
V gene: TRBV3-1/TRBV3-2
J gene: TRBJ2-7
clone size: NA
CDR3 protein: ASSPGGPQY

D gene: TRBD1
V gene: TRBV28
J gene: TRBJ1-6
clone size: NA
CDR3 protein: ASSSTGHNSPLH

D gene: NA
V gene: TRBV27
J gene: TRBJ1-5
clone size: few
CDR3 protein: ASRLTGRPYSNQPQH

D gene: TRBD1
V gene: TRBV18
J gene: TRBJ1-1
clone size: NA
CDR3 protein: ASSPRTGQDTEAF

D gene: NA
V gene: TRBV19
J gene: TRBJ2-7
clone size: NA
CDR3 protein: ASREAGLYEQY

D gene: NA
V gene: TRBV15
J gene: TRBJ2-6
clone size: NA
CDR3 protein: ATSRDRAGANVLT

D gene: NA
V gene: TRBV11-3
J gene: TRBJ2-5
clone size: NA
CDR3 protein: ASSPRASEQETQY

D gene: TRBD1
V gene: TRBV28
J gene: TRBJ1-1
clone size: NA
CDR3 protein: ASRGGGDMNTEAF

D gene: TRBD2
V gene: TRBV28
J gene: TRBJ2-7
clone size: NA
CDR3 protein: ASSGLAEYYEQY

D gene: TRBD2
V gene: TRBV15
J gene: TRBJ2-1
clone size: NA
CDR3 protein: ATSRGGTNTYNEQF

D gene: TRBD1
V gene: TRBV6-5
J gene: TRBJ1-5
clone size: NA
CDR3 protein: ASRVGQGSNQPQH

D gene: TRBD1
V gene: TRBV29-1
J gene: TRBJ1-4
clone size: NA
CDR3 protein: SVEVTGLYEKLF

D gene: TRBD2
V gene: TRBV25-1
J gene: TRBJ2-1
clone size: once
CDR3 protein: ASSEAGGPGQF

D gene: TRBD1
V gene: TRBV19
J gene: TRBJ2-2
clone size: NA
CDR3 protein: ASTPLDRGYTGELF

D gene: TRBD1
V gene: TRBV4-1
J gene: TRBJ2-3
clone size: NA
CDR3 protein: ASSQDIRDRGPGDTQY

D gene: TRBD1
V gene: TRBV9
J gene: TRBJ2-7
clone size: NA
CDR3 protein: ASSPGTGVEYEQY

D gene: NA
V gene: TRBV6-2/TRBV6-3
J gene: TRBJ2-2
clone size: NA
CDR3 protein: ASSEPGELF

D gene: TRBD1
V gene: TRBV28
J gene: TRBJ1-5
clone size: NA
CDR3 protein: ASSLGTGRNQPQH

D gene: NA
V gene: TRBV6-5
J gene: TRBJ1-1
clone size: NA
CDR3 protein: ASSLERKDTEAF

D gene: NA
V gene: TRBV10-1
J gene: TRBJ2-7
clone size: NA
CDR3 protein: ASSESSQGYEQY

D gene: NA
V gene: TRBV7-9
J gene: TRBJ1-3
clone size: NA
CDR3 protein: ASSLSAGNTIY

D gene: TRBD2
V gene: TRBV27
J gene: TRBJ2-2
clone size: NA
CDR3 protein: ASSETSGLRNTGELF

D gene: TRBD1
V gene: TRBV2
J gene: TRBJ2-7
clone size: few
CDR3 protein: ASNQGAHSVNEQY

D gene: NA
V gene: TRBV18
J gene: TRBJ2-7
clone size: NA
CDR3 protein: ASSPRTVGEQY

D gene: NA
V gene: TRBV9
J gene: TRBJ1-3
clone size: NA
CDR3 protein: ASSVGGASGNTIY

D gene: TRBD2
V gene: TRBV5-1
J gene: TRBJ2-5
clone size: NA
CDR3 protein: ASKLGYGTSGSPETQY

D gene: NA
V gene: TRBV27
J gene: TRBJ2-5
clone size: NA
CDR3 protein: ASSPQGGETQY

D gene: TRBD1
V gene: TRBV5-4
J gene: TRBJ2-2
clone size: once
CDR3 protein: ASRTRDSPGELF

D gene: TRBD2
V gene: TRBV5-1
J gene: TRBJ2-1
clone size: few
CDR3 protein: ASSDPSGSPTEQF